Listed here are 3 T cell receptor beta chains from one sample, sequenced in a study of T cells in Graves' hyperthyroidism and ophthalmopathy. The CDR3 regions of TCR beta were amplified from RNA transcripts. An initial round of RT-PCR targeting the TCR CDR3 relied on the HTBI primer set. TCRdb re-analysed the multiplex PCR reads in MiXCR, keeping a single row per CDR3 protein. The table has 530,000 or so distinct CDR3 sequences, over 15% seen once. Sequencing was done on a sample of blood. The receptors stem from a woman aged 18 to 35 with Graves' ophthalmopathy.

This chain links TRBV5-6 with TRBJ1-5; D gene unclear. The germline V and J ends were trimmed by 0 bases and 4 bases, with 11 bases remaining between them. Germline V lookup: CDR1 SGHDT, CDR2 YYEEEE. The CDR3 extends over 15 amino acids. The CDR3 reads CASSLEAEVNQPQHF. The CDR3 region has the DNA TGTGCCAGCAGCTTGGAGGCGGAGGTTAATCAGCCCCAGCATTTT.

This clonotype was detected ten times or more. This chain links TRBV11-2 with TRBJ2-1; 11 nucleotides agree with TRBD1. V trimming: 1 base; J trimming: 6 bases; junction bases outside the gene matches: 2. The CDR3 has 15 residues. From germline, CDR1 is SGHAT and CDR2 FQNNGV. In DNA, the CDR3 is TGTGCCAGCAGCTTAGTGGACAGGGGGCTCAATGAGCAGTTCTTC. Translated, it gives CASSLVDRGLNEQFF. Filled out from reference TRBV11-2 and TRBJ2-1, the complete variable domain reads EAGVAQSPRYKIIEKRQSVAFWCNPISGHATLYWYQQILGQGPKLLIQFQNNGVVDDSQLPKDRFSAERLKGVDSTLKIQPAKLEDSAVYLCASSLVDRGLNEQFFGPGTRLTVL.

In its sample, this clonotype was seen many times. The rearrangement uses TRBV30 and TRBJ2-7; D perhaps matches TRBD1 (7 bases). There are 13 residues in the CDR3. Germline V gene data show CDR1 as GTSNPN and CDR2 as SVGIG (reference sequence). V was cut by 7 bases and J by 4 bases, with 17 bases left in between. CDR3 DNA: TGTGCCTCGAAGGGGGGACAGCTGTACGAGCAGTACTTC. Amino acids: CASKGGQLYEQYF.